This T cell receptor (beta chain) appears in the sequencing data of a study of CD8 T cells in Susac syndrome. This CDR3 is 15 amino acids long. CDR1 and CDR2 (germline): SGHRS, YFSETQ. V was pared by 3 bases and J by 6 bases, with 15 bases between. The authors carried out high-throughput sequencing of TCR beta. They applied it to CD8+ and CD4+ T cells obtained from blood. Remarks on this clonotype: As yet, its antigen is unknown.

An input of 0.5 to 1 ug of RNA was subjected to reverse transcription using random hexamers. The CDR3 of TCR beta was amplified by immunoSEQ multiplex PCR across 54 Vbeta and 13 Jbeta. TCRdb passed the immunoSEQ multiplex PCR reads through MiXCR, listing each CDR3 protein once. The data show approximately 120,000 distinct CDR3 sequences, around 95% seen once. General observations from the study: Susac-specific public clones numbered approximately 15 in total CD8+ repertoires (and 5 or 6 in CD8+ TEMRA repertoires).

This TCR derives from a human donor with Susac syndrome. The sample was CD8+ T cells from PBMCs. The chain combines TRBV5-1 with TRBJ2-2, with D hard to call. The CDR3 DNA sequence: TGCGCCAGCAGCTCGGCTTGGTCTTCGCCCGGGGAGCTGTTTTTT. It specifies CASSSAWSSPGELFF.